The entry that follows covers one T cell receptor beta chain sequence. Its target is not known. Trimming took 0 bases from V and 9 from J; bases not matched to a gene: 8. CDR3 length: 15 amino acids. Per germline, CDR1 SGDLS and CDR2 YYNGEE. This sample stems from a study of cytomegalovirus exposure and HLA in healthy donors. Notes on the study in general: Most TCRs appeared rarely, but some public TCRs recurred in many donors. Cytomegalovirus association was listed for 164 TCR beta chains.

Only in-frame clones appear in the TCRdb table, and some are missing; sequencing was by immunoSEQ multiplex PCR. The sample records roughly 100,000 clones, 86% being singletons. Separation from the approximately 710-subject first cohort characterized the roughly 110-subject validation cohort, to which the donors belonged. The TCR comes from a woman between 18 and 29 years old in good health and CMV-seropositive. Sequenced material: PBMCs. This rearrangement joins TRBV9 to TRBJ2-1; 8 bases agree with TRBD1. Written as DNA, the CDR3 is TGTGCCAGCAGCGTAGTTGGACAGGGAGCTAGTGAGCAGTTCTTC. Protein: CASSVVGQGASEQFF.